This is a list of T cell receptor beta chains from one sample in a study of T cell responses to AZD1222 COVID-19 vaccine. Produced via immunoSEQ multiplex PCR; TCRdb's table is partial and in-frame only. The sample lists around 150,000 clones, roughly 84% occurring once. The sample consisted of peripheral blood, taken on day 0 of AZD1222 vaccination. The source is an adult in good health. CDR3s include the opening cysteine and the closing phenylalanine or tryptophan. Fields, in order: J gene, clone size, V gene, D gene, CDR3 protein, CDR3 DNA. A D gene is named only where the DNA matches it firmly. Clone sizes are given selectively: once, few, many, or a class where the clone is expanded.

TRBJ1-2 | - | TRBV28 | - | CASSFEVRYGYTF | TGTGCCAGCAGTTTTGAGGTTCGCTATGGCTACACCTTC
TRBJ1-6 | - | TRBV18 | - | CASSPLRDGSPLHF | TGTGCCAGCTCACCACTGCGAGACGGTTCACCCCTCCACTTT
TRBJ2-1 | - | TRBV27 | TRBD1 | CASSPDTGANNEQFF | TGTGCCAGCAGTCCCGATACAGGGGCTAACAATGAGCAGTTCTTC
TRBJ1-4 | - | TRBV2 | TRBD1 | CASIPGQGNEKLFF | TGTGCCAGCATCCCGGGACAGGGGAACGAAAAACTGTTTTTT
TRBJ1-2 | - | TRBV4-2 | TRBD1 | CASSQDTDRNGYTF | TGTGCCAGCAGCCAAGATACGGACAGGAATGGCTACACCTTC
TRBJ2-5 | few | TRBV15 | - | CATSRSLETQYF | TGTGCCACCAGCAGATCCCTAGAGACCCAGTACTTC
TRBJ1-4 | - | TRBV27 | - | CASRLGKGATNEKLFF | TGTGCCAGCAGGCTAGGAAAAGGTGCAACTAATGAAAAACTGTTTTTT
TRBJ1-1 | - | TRBV2 | - | CASSDGRMGTEAFF | TGTGCCAGCAGTGACGGGCGGATGGGCACTGAAGCTTTCTTT
TRBJ2-7 | - | TRBV28 | - | CASSLNSYEQYF | TGTGCCAGCAGTTTAAACTCCTACGAGCAGTACTTC
TRBJ1-1 | once | TRBV5-1 | - | CASSSGGRQNTEAFF | TGCGCCAGCAGCTCGGGGGGCAGACAGAACACTGAAGCTTTCTTT
TRBJ1-6 | once | TRBV2 | TRBD1 | CASSWVGTEDSPLHF | TGTGCCAGCAGTTGGGTAGGGACAGAGGATTCACCCCTCCACTTT
TRBJ2-3 | - | TRBV6-1 | TRBD2 | CASSAPSGGAGDTQYF | TGTGCCAGCAGTGCTCCTAGCGGGGGGGCCGGAGATACGCAGTATTTT
TRBJ1-1 | - | TRBV18 | - | CASSPRQWSAGDTEAFF | TGTGCCAGCTCACCGCGACAGTGGTCCGCTGGAGACACTGAAGCTTTCTTT
TRBJ1-4 | - | TRBV5-1 | - | CASRLGANEKLFF | TGCGCCAGCCGGCTGGGGGCGAATGAAAAACTGTTTTTT
TRBJ2-3 | - | TRBV4-1 | - | CASSQEELDTQYF | TGCGCCAGCAGCCAAGAGGAACTAGATACGCAGTATTTT
TRBJ1-1 | - | TRBV28 | - | CASSSMNTEAFF | TGTGCCAGCAGCTCGATGAACACTGAAGCTTTCTTT
TRBJ1-2 | - | TRBV20-1 | - | CSVRAGSGYTF | TGCAGTGTCCGAGCGGGGTCTGGCTACACCTTC
TRBJ1-2 | few | TRBV2 | - | CAIMTESYGYTF | TGTGCCATCATGACCGAGTCCTATGGCTACACCTTC
TRBJ1-2 | few | TRBV5-1 | - | CASSLDDYGYTF | TGCGCCAGCAGCTTGGATGACTATGGCTACACCTTC
TRBJ1-6 | - | TRBV7-3 | TRBD1 | CASSPQGSGSPLHF | TGTGCCAGCAGCCCACAGGGGTCGGGTTCACCCCTCCACTTT
TRBJ2-7 | - | TRBV7-6 | - | CASSLKNGEQYF | TGTGCCAGCAGCCTAAAGAATGGCGAGCAGTACTTC
TRBJ2-5 | - | TRBV21-1 | - | CASSRFKRGGLWETQYF | TGTGCCAGCAGCAGGTTTAAGCGGGGGGGTTTATGGGAGACCCAGTACTTC
TRBJ1-3 | - | TRBV5-5 | TRBD1 | CASLTGGEGNTIYF | TGTGCCAGCCTGACAGGGGGCGAAGGAAACACCATATATTTT
TRBJ2-1 | - | TRBV5-4 | TRBD2 | CASSLFSGGAYNEQFF | TGTGCCAGCAGCCTTTTTAGCGGGGGAGCTTACAATGAGCAGTTCTTC
TRBJ1-1 | - | TRBV7-9 | - | CASFSTNTEAFF | TGTGCCAGCTTCTCAACGAACACTGAAGCTTTCTTT
TRBJ2-1 | - | TRBV2 | - | CASSERSYNEQFF | TGTGCCAGCAGTGAACGGTCCTACAATGAGCAGTTCTTC
TRBJ2-7 | - | TRBV5-1 | - | CASSPWAADDYEQYF | TGCGCCAGCAGCCCCTGGGCTGCGGATGACTACGAGCAGTACTTC
TRBJ2-5 | - | TRBV12-3/TRBV12-4 | - | CASSSPGKETQYF | TGTGCCAGCAGTTCGCCGGGTAAAGAGACCCAGTACTTC
TRBJ2-2 | - | TRBV5-4 | - | CASSPRTGTGELFF | TGTGCCAGCAGCCCTCGTACGGGGACCGGGGAGCTGTTTTTT
TRBJ1-1 | once | TRBV6-5 | TRBD1 | CASSYPLTGRNTEAFF | TGTGCCAGCAGTTACCCCTTGACAGGGAGGAACACTGAAGCTTTCTTT
TRBJ2-7 | - | TRBV3-1/TRBV3-2 | TRBD1 | CASSRRTGGYEQYF | TGTGCCAGCAGCCGGAGGACAGGGGGCTACGAGCAGTACTTC
TRBJ1-1 | - | TRBV27 | - | CASSHAGTAGVLTEAFF | TGTGCCAGCAGCCATGCCGGGACCGCGGGCGTGCTCACTGAAGCTTTCTTT
TRBJ1-6 | - | TRBV5-4 | TRBD1 | CASSLTGVHNSPLHF | TGTGCCAGCAGCTTGACAGGGGTGCATAATTCACCCCTCCACTTT
TRBJ2-7 | - | TRBV7-2 | - | CASSLEGPPSSYEQYF | TGTGCCAGCAGCTTAGAGGGACCGCCGAGCTCCTACGAGCAGTACTTC
TRBJ2-3 | - | TRBV5-1 | - | CASSPGDTDTQYF | TGCGCCAGCAGCCCCGGGGACACAGATACGCAGTATTTT
TRBJ2-3 | - | TRBV6-5 | - | CASSYDDPGTDTQYF | TGTGCCAGCAGTTATGATGACCCAGGCACAGATACGCAGTATTTT
TRBJ1-6 | - | TRBV2 | - | CASRQQTSSYNSPLHF | TGTGCCAGTCGACAGCAAACGAGCTCCTATAATTCACCCCTCCACTTT
TRBJ1-3 | - | TRBV3-1/TRBV3-2 | - | CASSQAVGGGNTIYF | TGTGCCAGCAGCCAAGCCGTCGGGGGTGGAAACACCATATATTTT
TRBJ2-1 | - | TRBV4-2 | - | CASSPRSSYNEQFF | TGTGCCAGCAGCCCTAGGAGCTCCTACAATGAGCAGTTCTTC
TRBJ1-3 | - | TRBV6-1 | - | CASSDGGLGNTIYF | TGTGCCAGCAGTGATGGAGGGCTGGGAAACACCATATATTTT
TRBJ1-4 | - | TRBV7-2 | - | CASSPGSVGEKLFF | TGTGCCAGCAGCCCAGGGTCAGTGGGGGAAAAACTGTTTTTT
TRBJ1-1 | - | TRBV5-1 | - | CASSFRERNTEAFF | TGCGCCAGCAGCTTTCGGGAGAGGAACACTGAAGCTTTCTTT